Listed below are T cell receptor beta chains from one sample, sequenced in a study of response to subunit inactivated influenza vaccine. TCRdb reanalysed the RT-PCR reads using MiXCR and keeps one entry per CDR3 protein. Counted here are over 450,000 distinct CDR3 sequences, over 10% occurring once; the ten biggest clones make up around 13%. The sample in question was PBMCs from blood, obtained 40 to 50 days after vaccination. The receptors come from a middle-aged man who received an inactivated influenza vaccine. CDR3s leave out the opening cysteine and the closing phenylalanine or tryptophan. Fields, in order: V gene, J gene, CDR3 protein.

V: TRBV10-3; J: TRBJ2-2; CDR3: AISQDRDTGELF
V: TRBV12-3/TRBV12-4; J: TRBJ1-3; CDR3: ASSPSTAFSGNTIY
V: TRBV5-1; J: TRBJ2-2; CDR3: ASSLGTGGVVDGELF
V: TRBV23-1; J: TRBJ1-5; CDR3: ASSFKAISNQPQH
V: TRBV2; J: TRBJ2-7; CDR3: ASSEKWRISYEQY
V: TRBV7-9; J: TRBJ1-2; CDR3: ASSPRTRDGYT
V: TRBV6-2/TRBV6-3; J: TRBJ2-1; CDR3: ASTTPGGGRNNEQF
V: TRBV5-1; J: TRBJ2-1; CDR3: ASSLVRGGPRDEQF
V: TRBV5-1; J: TRBJ2-2; CDR3: ASSPDRYNTGELF
V: TRBV29-1; J: TRBJ1-2; CDR3: SVEDRTTGNYGYT